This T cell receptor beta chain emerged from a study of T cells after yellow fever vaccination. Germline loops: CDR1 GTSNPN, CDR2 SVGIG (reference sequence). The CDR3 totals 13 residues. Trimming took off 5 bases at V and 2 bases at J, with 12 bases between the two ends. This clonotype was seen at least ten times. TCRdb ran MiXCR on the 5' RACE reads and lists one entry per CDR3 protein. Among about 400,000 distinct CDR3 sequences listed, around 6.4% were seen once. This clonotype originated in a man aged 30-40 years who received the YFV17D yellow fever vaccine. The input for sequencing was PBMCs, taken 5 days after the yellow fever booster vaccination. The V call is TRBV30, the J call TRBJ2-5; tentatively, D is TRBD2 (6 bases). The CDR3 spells CAWHRLVQETQYF. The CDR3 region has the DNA TGTGCCTGGCACCGACTAGTACAAGAGACCCAGTACTTC.